Each of the 18 T cell receptor beta chains below was sequenced from the same sample in a study of shared clonotypes between healthy human individuals. The method was immunoSEQ multiplex PCR; TCRdb's version includes in-frame clones alone and lacks a portion of them. The sample records roughly 2 million clones, approximately 95% being singletons. Sequenced input: naive CD4+ T cells sorted from blood. The subset was: CD45RA+ positively selected. These receptors were collected from a man aged 18 to 29 in good health.

The chain uses TRBV28 and TRBJ2-7, with unresolved D. CDR1 and CDR2 from the germline V gene are MDHEN and SYDVKM. V dropped 6 bases and J dropped 0 bases, with 6 bases sitting between them. The CDR3 contains 12 residues. CDR3 coding DNA: TGTGCCAGCAGGCAGGACTCCTACGAGCAGTACTTC. Translated, it gives CASRQDSYEQYF.

The chain couples TRBV14 to TRBJ1-3; no reliable D call. This CDR3 has 13 residues. The germline V gene has CDR1 SGHDN and CDR2 FVKESK. V was shortened by 0 bases and J by 6 bases, with 6 bases between the two germline ends. The CDR3 bases are TGTGCCAGCAGCCAAGAGTTCCTAAACACCATATATTTT. Encoded protein: CASSQEFLNTIYF. The variable domain in full, completed from reference TRBV14 and TRBJ1-3, reads EAGVTQFPSHSVIEKGQTVTLRCDPISGHDNLYWYRRVMGKEIKFLLHFVKESKQDESGMPNNRFLAERTGGTYSTLKVQPAELEDSGVYFCASSQEFLNTIYFGEGSWLTVV.

The rearrangement uses TRBV11-2 and TRBJ2-3; D remains ambiguous. The CDR3 is 17 amino acids. Between the trimmed V and J ends, which lost 5 bases and 0 bases, there was a span of 18 bases. Germline V gene sequence: CDR1 SGHAT, CDR2 FQNNGV. The CDR3 bases are TGTGCCAGCAGCCCGTCCCCCTACTCCTCTAGCACAGATACGCAGTATTTT. Protein: CASSPSPYSSSTDTQYF.

This chain connects TRBV6-1 to TRBJ2-7; 10 bases are shared with TRBD2. CDR1 and CDR2 from the germline V gene are MNHNS and SASEGT. With V trimmed by 10 bases and J by 0 bases, 9 bases remained unmatched. The CDR3 loop spans 15 amino acids. The CDR3: CATDQGLATSYEQYF. The CDR3 bases are TGTGCCACCGACCAGGGACTAGCGACCTCCTACGAGCAGTACTTC.

The V gene is TRBV30, the J gene TRBJ2-1; D possibly matches TRBD1 or TRBD2 (5 bases each). CDR1 and CDR2 from the germline V gene are GTSNPN and SVGIG (reference sequence). Trimming cost V 0 bases and J 9 bases, with 9 bases left between them. This CDR3 is 12 amino acids long. The CDR3 reads CAWSVFGGEQFF. CDR3 nucleotides: TGTGCCTGGAGTGTATTTGGGGGTGAGCAGTTCTTC.

The chain carries TRBV6-4 and TRBJ2-1, with D tentatively TRBD1 (5 bases). The V gene's germline CDR1 is MRHNA and CDR2 SNTAGT. The CDR3 length is 13 residues. V lost 7 bases and J lost 3, with 10 bases in between. This chain's CDR3 is CASNTTVYNEQFF. CDR3 nucleotide sequence: TGTGCCAGCAACACGACAGTCTACAATGAGCAGTTCTTC.

The rearrangement joins TRBV30 to TRBJ2-1, with D tentatively TRBD2 (6 bases). This CDR3 contains 14 residues. The germline V gene encodes CDR1 GTSNPN and CDR2 SVGIG (reference sequence). The V gene lost 1 base and the J gene lost 6 bases, with 13 bases spanning the gap. CDR3 region: CAWSGVLTSNEQFF. CDR3 bases: TGTGCCTGGAGTGGTGTTTTGACTAGCAATGAGCAGTTCTTC.

Notes on this clone: Other DNA sequences from this sample encode an identical CDR3 as well. The rearrangement uses TRBV10-3 and TRBJ2-7; 8 positions agree with TRBD1. V was clipped by 0 bases and J by 2 bases; unmatched bases: 3. Germline V gives CDR1 ENHRY, CDR2 SYGVKD. CDR3 length equals 15 residues. The CDR3 spells CAISESRTGTYEQYF. The CDR3 DNA follows: TGTGCCATCAGTGAGTCAAGGACAGGGACCTACGAGCAGTACTTC.

This clone was recorded once. This chain connects TRBV6-1 to TRBJ1-6, with D uncertain. V shed 8 bases and J shed 3 bases, with 14 bases lying between them. The CDR3 totals 15 residues. Germline V lookup: CDR1 MNHNS, CDR2 SASEGT. CDR3 residues: CASGSKGLYNSPLHF. Written as DNA, the CDR3 is TGTGCCAGCGGATCTAAGGGCCTCTATAATTCACCCCTCCACTTT.

Concerning this clone: This sample includes further DNA sequences coding for the same CDR3. V is TRBV18 and J is TRBJ2-7; possibly TRBD2 for D (6 bases). This CDR3 has 14 residues. The V gene's germline CDR1 is KGHSH and CDR2 LQKENI. The germline V and J ends were trimmed by 3 bases and 1 base, with 10 bases remaining between them. The CDR3 DNA is TGTGCCAGCTCACCTCCTAGCGAATCCTACGAGCAGTACTTC. Its protein product is CASSPPSESYEQYF.

About this clone: Other DNA sequences within the sample encode an identical CDR3. This chain links TRBV10-1 with TRBJ2-1, with 8 bases lining up with TRBD2. The germline V gene encodes CDR1 WNHNN and CDR2 SYGVQD (reference sequence). The CDR3 totals 15 residues. The junction had 7 bases not matched to a gene; V was cut back by 2 bases and J by 7 bases. CDR3 residues: CASSEGSGNNNEQFF. DNA of the CDR3: TGCGCCAGCAGTGAGGGTAGCGGGAATAATAATGAGCAGTTCTTC.

The V and J genes are TRBV7-2 and TRBJ1-5; 7 bases are a match to TRBD1. Germline lookup yields CDR1 SGHTA and CDR2 FQGNSA. The V segment lost 5 bases and the J segment 6 bases; nucleotides outside the gene matches: 10. The CDR3 sequence is 15 residues long. The CDR3 is CASSPGAGGRQPQHF. CDR3 DNA sequence: TGTGCCAGCAGCCCCGGGGCAGGGGGACGTCAGCCCCAGCATTTT. The whole variable domain, filled in from reference TRBV7-2 and TRBJ1-5, reads GAGVSQSPSNKVTEKGKDVELRCDPISGHTALYWYRQSLGQGLEFLIYFQGNSAPDKSGLPSDRFSAERTGGSVSTLTIQRTQQEDSAVYLCASSPGAGGRQPQHFGDGTRLSIL.

This chain connects TRBV29-1 to TRBJ1-2; D is uncertain. Germline V gene data show CDR1 as SQVTM and CDR2 as ANQGSEA. The V and J ends lost 0 bases and 6 bases respectively, with 17 bases between them. This CDR3 has 15 amino acids. The CDR3: CSVEDGRGARDGYTF. The CDR3 bases are TGCAGCGTTGAAGATGGTCGGGGAGCAAGGGATGGCTACACCTTC.

The rearrangement uses TRBV6-6 and TRBJ1-1, with 8 bases that match TRBD1. V shed 6 bases, J shed 5 bases, and the junction held 8 bases outside the gene matches. The CDR3 is 14 residues long. Germline CDR1 MNHNY, CDR2 SVGAGI (reference sequence). This CDR3 reads CASSQSTGDTEAFF. The CDR3 DNA reads as TGTGCCAGCAGCCAATCGACAGGGGATACTGAAGCTTTCTTT.

The gene calls are TRBV9 and TRBJ2-2, with D tentatively TRBD1 (5 bases). V was trimmed by 4 bases and J by 4 bases, leaving 17 bases between them. Germline values: CDR1 SGDLS, CDR2 YYNGEE. This CDR3 is built from 16 residues. CDR3 loop: CASSPSPGYLTGELFF. CDR3 in DNA: TGTGCCAGCAGCCCGAGCCCAGGGTATCTCACCGGGGAGCTGTTTTTT.

V and J are TRBV4-1 and TRBJ2-2, with 7 bases identical to TRBD1. Germline loops: CDR1 MGHRA, CDR2 YSYEKL. The CDR3 is 15 residues long. V gave up 3 bases and J gave up 7 bases; unmatched junction bases: 8. The CDR3 nucleotides read TGCGCCAGCAGCCATCCCGGACAGGCAATCGGGGAGCTGTTTTTT. It translates to CASSHPGQAIGELFF.

The chain recombines TRBV18 with TRBJ2-7, with 9 bases identical to TRBD1. The J segment lost 3 bases and the V segment lost 4 bases, leaving 1 base of the junction unmatched. Germline CDR1 and CDR2: KGHSH and LQKENI. The CDR3 totals 13 residues. CDR3 DNA: TGTGCCAGCTCACTGACAGGGGGCTACGAGCAGTACTTC. The encoded protein is CASSLTGGYEQYF.

The chain combines TRBV7-9 with TRBJ1-2, with D unclear. Germline lookup yields CDR1 SEHNR and CDR2 FQNEAQ (reference sequence). The ends were cut back, 1 base at V and 3 bases at J, with 12 bases in the middle. The CDR3 has 15 residues. This chain's CDR3 is CASSLGTPYDYGYTF. The CDR3 region has the DNA TGTGCCAGCAGCTTAGGAACGCCGTATGACTATGGCTACACCTTC.